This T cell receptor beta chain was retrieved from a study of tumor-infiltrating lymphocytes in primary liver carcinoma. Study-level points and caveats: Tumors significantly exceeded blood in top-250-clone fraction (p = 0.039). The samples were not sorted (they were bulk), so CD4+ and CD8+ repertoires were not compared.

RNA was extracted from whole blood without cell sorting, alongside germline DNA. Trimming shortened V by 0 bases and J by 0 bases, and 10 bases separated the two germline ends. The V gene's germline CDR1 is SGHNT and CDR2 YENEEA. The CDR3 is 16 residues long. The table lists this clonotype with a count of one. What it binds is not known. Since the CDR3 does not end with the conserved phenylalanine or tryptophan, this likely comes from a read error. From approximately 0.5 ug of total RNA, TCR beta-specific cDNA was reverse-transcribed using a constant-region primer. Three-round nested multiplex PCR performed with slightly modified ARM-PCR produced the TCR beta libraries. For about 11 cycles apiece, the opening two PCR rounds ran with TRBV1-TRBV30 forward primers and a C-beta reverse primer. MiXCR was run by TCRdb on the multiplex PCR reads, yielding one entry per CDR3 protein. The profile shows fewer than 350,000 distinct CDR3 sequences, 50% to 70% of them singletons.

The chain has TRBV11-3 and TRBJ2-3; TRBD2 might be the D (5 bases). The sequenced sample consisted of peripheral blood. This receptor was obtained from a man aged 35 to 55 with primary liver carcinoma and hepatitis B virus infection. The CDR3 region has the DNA TGTGCCAGCAGCTTAGATCCACGGGGAAGCACAGATACGCAGTATTTA. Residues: CASSLDPRGSTDTQYL.